Below are 28 T cell receptor beta chains sequenced from a single sample in a study of regulatory T cells in long-lasting Graves disease. HTBI primers from iRepertoire and Arm-PCR of CDR3 regions yielded the TCR beta libraries. Via MiXCR, TCRdb re-called the multiplex PCR reads, giving one row per CDR3 protein. Here the sample spans 300,000 to 450,000 distinct CDR3 sequences, around 15% being singletons. Stated time point: newly diagnosed GD, antithyroid drugs for less than 3 months. Construction of the TCR library relied on RNA isolated from PBMCs. This material consisted of peripheral blood mononuclear cells (PBMCs), taken at new diagnosis, from a patient treated with antithyroid drugs. Receptors were obtained from a female donor with Graves disease.

This clonotype was detected ten times or more. The chain carries TRBV4-3 and TRBJ2-3, with 12 positions matching TRBD2. Germline trimming cut 6 bases from V and 5 bases from J; bases unmatched to any gene: 12. Germline V gives CDR1 LGHNA, CDR2 YSLEER. The CDR3 covers 17 residues. In DNA form, the CDR3 reads TGCGCCAGCAGTCGTGGACTAGCGGGACTAGCGGGAGATACGCAGTATTTT. Its protein product is CASSRGLAGLAGDTQYF.

Comment on this clonotype: One end of the junction is discordant with germline, which a read error may explain. This sequence joins TRBV19 and TRBJ2-1, with TRBD2 matching over 7 bases. Looked up from germline, CDR1 is LNHDA and CDR2 is SQIVND (reference sequence). The CDR3 consists of 15 residues. The CDR3 here is CASSIGGSSFNEQFF. CDR3 nucleotides: TGTGCCAGTAGTATCGGGGGGAGCTCCTTCAATGAGCAGTTCTTC. Using reference TRBV19 and TRBJ2-1 for the parts outside the CDR3, the full variable domain is DGGITQSPKYLFRKEGQNVTLSCEQNLNHDAMYWYRQDPGQGLRLIYYSQIVNDFQKGDIAEGYSVSREKKESFPLTVTSAQKNPTAFYLCASSIGGSSFNEQFFGPGTRLTVL.

The sample holds many counts of this clonotype. The V and J genes are TRBV27 and TRBJ2-7; no reliable D call. From germline, CDR1 is MNHEY and CDR2 SMNVEV (reference sequence). CDR3 size: 15 residues. V was shortened by 7 bases and J by 3 bases, with 19 bases between the two germline ends. CDR3 sequence (DNA): TGTGCCAGCAAGTTGAGTCTTAACTGGGGCTACGAGCAGTACTTC. Amino acids: CASKLSLNWGYEQYF.

V is TRBV18 and J is TRBJ2-1; 9 bases map to TRBD1. V was clipped by 8 bases and J by 8 bases; unmatched bases: 10. CDR1 is KGHSH, CDR2 LQKENI, per germline. The CDR3 runs to 14 residues. CDR3 in DNA: TGTGCCAGCATACCGGGACAGGGCGGGGATGAGCAGTTCTTC. Protein product: CASIPGQGGDEQFF.

Notes on this clonotype: A much larger clone lies one base from this, so it may be a read error. Written as DNA, the CDR3 is TGTGCCAGCTCAAACCAGGACTCGTCCTATGGCTACACCTTC. Translation: CASSNQDSSYGYTF. This sequence joins TRBV18 and TRBJ1-2; unclear D gene. This CDR3 region has 14 residues. Germline V gene sequence: CDR1 KGHSH, CDR2 LQKENI. With 5 bases removed from V and 4 bases from J, the gap between germline ends came to 14 bases. The variable domain in full, completed from reference TRBV18 and TRBJ1-2, reads NAGVMQNPRHLVRRRGQEARLRCSPMKGHSHVYWYRQLPEEGLKFMVYLQKENIIDESGMPKERFSAEFPKEGPSILRIQQVVRGDSAAYFCASSNQDSSYGYTFGSGTRLTVV.

Ten or more counts support this clonotype. The chain employs TRBV20-1 and TRBJ2-5, with 9 bases lining up with TRBD2. V lost 2 bases to trimming and J lost 2 bases; unmatched junction nucleotides: 6. This CDR3 has 15 amino acids. Germline CDR1 reads DFQATT; CDR2 reads SNEGSKA (reference sequence). Here the CDR3 reads CSARPTSGEQETQYF. CDR3 coding DNA: TGCAGTGCTAGACCGACTAGCGGCGAACAAGAGACCCAGTACTTC.

The J gene is TRBJ1-1, the V gene TRBV10-3; D remains unclear. The germline V and J ends were trimmed by 4 bases and 5 bases, with 5 bases remaining between them. The CDR3 is 11 residues long. Germline loops: CDR1 ENHRY, CDR2 SYGVKD. The CDR3 here is CAISAATEAFF. Written as DNA, the CDR3 is TGTGCCATCAGTGCGGCAACTGAAGCTTTCTTT.

This clonotype was detected only once. The chain has TRBV6-1 and TRBJ1-5; 10 bases match TRBD1. V was clipped by 7 bases and J by 5 bases; unmatched bases: 8. Germline values: CDR1 MNHNS, CDR2 SASEGT. The CDR3 contains 15 residues. DNA of the CDR3: TGTGCCAGCAAGCGTTATGGGACAGGGGATCAGCCCCAGCATTTT. It translates to CASKRYGTGDQPQHF.

This clonotype was counted at least ten times. V is TRBV12-3 or TRBV12-4 and J is TRBJ2-5; 7 bases agree with TRBD1. The CDR3 consists of 15 residues. The V and J ends lost 6 bases and 1 base, in that order; junction bases with no gene match: 8. CDR3 nucleotides: TGTGCCAGCAGGGGGCCGGGACAGTCCCAAGAGACCCAGTACTTC. This codes for CASRGPGQSQETQYF.

This clonotype was counted at least ten times. V usage is TRBV10-3 and J usage is TRBJ2-7; D uncertain. Deletions cut 3 bases from V and 2 bases from J, with 11 bases between. The CDR3 runs 14 residues. Per germline, CDR1 ENHRY and CDR2 SYGVKD. The CDR3 sequence: CAISEADTTYEQYF. The CDR3 nucleotides are TGTGCCATCAGTGAAGCCGACACGACCTACGAGCAGTACTTC.

The V gene is TRBV28, the J gene TRBJ2-7; D not resolved. Germline CDR1 and CDR2: MDHEN and SYDVKM. CDR3 length: 12 residues. Trimming shortened V by 6 bases and J by 6 bases, and 12 bases separated the two germline ends. CDR3 in amino acids: CASSAVTLEQYF. CDR3 DNA sequence: TGTGCCAGCAGCGCTGTAACTCTCGAGCAGTACTTC.

This clonotype was detected ten times or more. The rearrangement links TRBV19 to TRBJ2-1; 7 bases fit TRBD2. The germline gives CDR1 LNHDA, CDR2 SQIVND (reference sequence). This CDR3 has 14 residues. V dropped 9 bases and J dropped 6; count of bases not matched to a gene: 11. The CDR3 DNA follows: TGTGCCAGCAAACAGACTAGCCGGGCCAATGAGCAGTTCTTC. This translates into CASKQTSRANEQFF.

This clonotype showed up many times. J is TRBJ2-5 and V is TRBV19; 7 nucleotides align to TRBD1. The ends lost 11 bases at V and 1 base at J; junction bases unmatched: 13. Germline CDR1 is LNHDA and CDR2 is SQIVND (reference sequence). This CDR3 contains 15 residues. The CDR3 sequence is CASARQGISQETQYF. CDR3 sequence (DNA): TGTGCCTCCGCACGACAGGGAATCTCCCAAGAGACCCAGTACTTC.

As concerns this clonotype: A read error is the likely source, as a far larger clone sits one nucleotide away. This chain uses TRBV7-2 with TRBJ2-5; 9 bases fit TRBD1. Germline V CDR1 and CDR2: SGHTA, FQGNSA. The CDR3 has 17 amino acids. The CDR3, as DNA: TGTGCCTGCAGTTTCCTCCGGGACAGGGAATTGGAAGAGACCCAGTACTTC. This sequence encodes CACSFLRDRELEETQYF.

This clonotype was observed a few times. The chain joins TRBV12-3 or TRBV12-4 to TRBJ2-3; D not resolved. The V gene lost 1 base and the J gene lost 2 bases, with 10 bases spanning the gap. This CDR3 has 15 residues. The CDR3 spells CASSLEGWDTDTQYF. Here the CDR3 DNA reads TGTGCCAGCAGTTTAGAAGGTTGGGACACAGATACGCAGTATTTT.

There are a few counts of this clonotype. The gene calls are TRBV10-1 and TRBJ1-1; D perhaps matches TRBD1 (5 bases). CDR3 length: 13 residues. V was trimmed by 4 bases and J by 4 bases, leaving 10 bases between them. Germline CDR1 and CDR2: WNHNN and SYGVQD (reference sequence). CDR3 in amino acids: CASSGQFGTEAFF. The CDR3 nucleotides read TGCGCCAGCAGTGGACAGTTTGGCACTGAAGCTTTCTTT.

This clonotype was counted only a few times. This sequence may be a read error, since a much larger clone differs from it by one base. The genes are TRBV6-1 and TRBJ1-1; TRBD1 is a possible D gene (6 bases). Germline values: CDR1 MNHNS, CDR2 SASEGT. The CDR3 has 17 residues. V was shortened by 5 bases and J by 3 bases, with 22 bases between the two germline ends. The CDR3 nucleotides are TGTGCCAGCAGTCGAAAACAAATCGACAGGACGGACACTGAAGCTTTCTTT. It is translated as CASSRKQIDRTDTEAFF.

The chain recombines TRBV12-3 or TRBV12-4 with TRBJ2-5, with TRBD2 identical over 13 bases. V gave up 4 bases and J gave up 2 bases; unmatched junction bases: 4. The CDR3 is 16 residues long. CDR3 protein: CASSSRLAGGQETQYF. CDR3 DNA sequence: TGTGCCAGCAGTTCACGACTAGCGGGGGGACAAGAGACCCAGTACTTC.

This clonotype turned up a few times. The chain couples TRBV15 to TRBJ2-3; D is ambiguous. TRBJ2-5 matches the DNA end more closely, so the J call is doubtful. This CDR3 region has 17 residues. Germline V lookup: CDR1 LNHNV, CDR2 YYDKDF (reference sequence). CDR3 sequence (DNA): TGTGCCACCAGCAGAGATTTCAGCCCCGAAGGTGGAGAGACCCAGTACTTC. It specifies CATSRDFSPEGGETQYF.

This clonotype showed up many times. The chain joins TRBV30 to TRBJ2-7, with TRBD1 matching 8 bases. Trimming cost V 4 bases and J 4 bases; bases outside gene matches: 6. The CDR3 sequence is 13 residues long. Germline CDR1 is GTSNPN and CDR2 is SVGIG (reference sequence). CDR3: CAWNLGQGYEQYF. CDR3 bases: TGTGCCTGGAATCTTGGACAGGGTTACGAGCAGTACTTC.

Ten or more counts support this clonotype. This rearrangement joins TRBV6-2 or TRBV6-3 to TRBJ2-4, with D possibly matching TRBD2 (6 bases). V lost 8 bases to trimming and J lost 11 bases, with 16 bases between them. This CDR3 is 12 amino acids long. Germline loops: CDR1 MNHEY, CDR2 SVGEGT. Written as DNA, the CDR3 is TGTGCCAGCGGGGGGACCACTATCGTTCAGTACTTC. Its protein is CASGGTTIVQYF.

This clonotype was recorded at least ten times. DNA for the CDR3: TGCGCCAGCAGCTTCGGACAGGTCAATTCACCCCTCCACTTT. Translation gives CASSFGQVNSPLHF. The chain combines TRBV5-1 with TRBJ1-6; 7 bases fit TRBD1. Germline assignment: CDR1 SGHRS and CDR2 YFSETQ. This CDR3 has 14 residues. V shed 2 bases, J shed 7 bases, and the junction held 3 bases outside the gene matches.

This clonotype was detected ten times or more. V usage is TRBV5-8 and J usage is TRBJ1-5, with TRBD1 matching 11 bases. The V and J ends lost 4 bases and 3 bases, in that order; junction bases with no gene match: 6. CDR1 and CDR2 from the germline V gene are SGHTS and YDEGEE. This CDR3 has 16 residues. The CDR3 region has the DNA TGTGCCAGCAGCGCGCGGACAGGGGGCCACAATCAGCCCCAGCATTTT. It specifies CASSARTGGHNQPQHF.

The table lists this clonotype with a few counts. The genes are TRBV29-1 and TRBJ1-1; tentatively, D is TRBD1 (5 bases). The ends were cut back, 3 bases at V and 7 bases at J, with 9 bases in the middle. Germline assignment: CDR1 SQVTM and CDR2 ANQGSEA. The CDR3 length is 11 residues. The DNA for the CDR3 is TGCAGCGTTGAGGGGGTCGGTGAAGCTTTCTTT. Protein product: CSVEGVGEAFF.

Points on this clonotype: A much larger clone is a single base away; this may be a read error. The chain carries TRBV28 and TRBJ2-7, with 10 bases matching TRBD2. Germline assignment: CDR1 MDHEN and CDR2 SYDVKM. This CDR3 spans 16 amino acids. Losses at the gene ends were 3 bases for V and 3 bases for J; bases not matched to a gene: 8. The CDR3 here is CASSLTSASGSYEQYF. The CDR3 DNA sequence: TGTGCCAGCAGTTTGACATCAGCTAGCGGGAGCTACGAGCAGTACTTC.

This clonotype appeared many times. Germline is not matched at one junction end, which may reflect a read error. The chain uses TRBV5-1 and TRBJ1-1; tentatively, D is TRBD1 (5 bases). The germline V gene encodes CDR1 SGHRS and CDR2 YFSETQ. The CDR3 spans 14 residues. CDR3 nucleotide sequence: TGTGCCAGCAGCTTGCCCGACAGGAACACTGAAGCTTTCTTT. Translating it yields CASSLPDRNTEAFF.

This clonotype was counted many times. The rearrangement joins TRBV4-2 to TRBJ2-1, with 9 bases lining up with TRBD2. Germline-derived CDR1 and CDR2 are LGHNA and YNFKEQ. With 2 bases clipped from V and 7 bases from J, the junction kept 9 bases outside the gene matches. The CDR3 loop spans 16 amino acids. The chain's CDR3 is CASSQNSGGVGNEQFF. CDR3 bases: TGTGCCAGCAGCCAAAATAGCGGGGGCGTGGGGAATGAGCAGTTCTTC.

This clonotype has at least ten counts. This rearrangement joins TRBV10-3 to TRBJ1-4, with D possibly TRBD1 on 6 matching bases. Trimming stripped 8 bases from V and 0 bases from J, with 13 bases between. Germline CDR1 reads ENHRY; CDR2 reads SYGVKD. This CDR3 has 15 residues. This CDR3 is CAIGAGGATNEKLFF. In nucleotides, the CDR3 is TGTGCCATCGGTGCGGGGGGCGCAACTAATGAAAAACTGTTTTTT.